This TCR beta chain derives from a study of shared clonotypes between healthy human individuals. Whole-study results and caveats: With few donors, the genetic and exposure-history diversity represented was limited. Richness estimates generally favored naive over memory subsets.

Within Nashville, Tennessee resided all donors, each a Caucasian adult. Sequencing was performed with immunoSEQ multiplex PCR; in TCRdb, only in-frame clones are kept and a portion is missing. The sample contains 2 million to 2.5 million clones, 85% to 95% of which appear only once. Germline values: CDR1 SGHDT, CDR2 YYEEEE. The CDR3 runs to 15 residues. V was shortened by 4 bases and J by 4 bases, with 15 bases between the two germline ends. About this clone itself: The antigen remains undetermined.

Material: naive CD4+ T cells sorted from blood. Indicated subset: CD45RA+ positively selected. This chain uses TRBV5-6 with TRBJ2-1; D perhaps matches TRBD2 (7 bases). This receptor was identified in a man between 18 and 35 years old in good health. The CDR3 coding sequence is TGTGCCAGCAGCGAAGGGGGAGGGTCGTACAATGAGCAGTTCTTC. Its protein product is CASSEGGGSYNEQFF.